The 27 T cell receptor beta chains listed next were all sequenced from one sample in a study of T cell repertoires in aging, cancer and after chemotherapy. A mixed TRB-A/B primer pool amplified rearranged TRB by multiplex touch-down PCR. TCRdb independently ran MiXCR on the multiplex PCR reads; one entry per CDR3 protein. The sample lists some 9,000 distinct CDR3 sequences, roughly half seen once, with about 19% in the top ten. Amplification of TCR beta used genomic DNA extracted from peripheral blood. The source material was blood. Every receptor here comes from a human donor in good health.

The table lists this clonotype with a few counts. The chain links TRBV27 to TRBJ2-7; 10 bases agree with TRBD2. The V gene end was trimmed by 9 bases and the J gene end by 6 bases; junction bases not matched to a gene: 11. Germline-derived CDR1 and CDR2 are MNHEY and SMNVEV (reference sequence). This CDR3 region has 14 residues. CDR3 DNA: TGTGCCAGTTCTAGCGGGAGTAGTCCCTTCGAGCAGTACTTC. Translation gives CASSSGSSPFEQYF.

The CDR3 DNA sequence: TGTGCCATCAGTGAGGGAATACAGGGAGTGGGGCGAGAGACCCAGTACTTC. It is translated as CAISEGIQGVGRETQYF. The V and J genes are TRBV10-3 and TRBJ2-5, with D maybe TRBD1 (6 bases). The V gene lost 2 bases and the J gene lost 4 bases, with 20 bases spanning the gap. The CDR3 is 17 amino acids. Germline V gene data show CDR1 as ENHRY and CDR2 as SYGVKD.

The chain joins TRBV6-1 to TRBJ2-4; TRBD2 might be the D (6 bases). Trimming cost V 2 bases and J 8 bases, with 13 bases left between them. Germline CDR1 MNHNS, CDR2 SASEGT. The CDR3 covers 14 residues. This CDR3 is CASSERGTWDIQYF. CDR3 DNA: TGTGCCAGCAGTGAACGGGGGACTTGGGACATTCAGTACTTC.

The chain is built from TRBV12-3 or TRBV12-4 and TRBJ2-7; the D is unclear. Trimming took 2 bases from V and 4 from J, leaving 3 bases between them. The CDR3 is made up of 11 amino acids. Here the CDR3 reads CASSLMYEQYF. CDR3 bases: TGTGCCAGCAGTTTAATGTACGAGCAGTACTTC.

The gene calls are TRBV6-6 and TRBJ2-1, with TRBD2 identical over 12 bases. V shed 0 bases, J shed 4 bases, and the junction held 10 bases outside the gene matches. This CDR3 comprises 19 residues. Germline V gene lookup returns CDR1 MNHNY and CDR2 SVGAGI (reference sequence). The CDR3 spells CASSYSASGGAKGYNEQFF. The CDR3 nucleotides are TGTGCCAGCAGTTACTCGGCTAGCGGGGGGGCGAAAGGATACAATGAGCAGTTCTTC.

The rearrangement uses TRBV4-2 and TRBJ2-7; 7 positions agree with TRBD2. With V trimmed by 3 bases and J by 0 bases, 8 bases remained unmatched. The germline CDR1 and CDR2 sequences are LGHNA and YNFKEQ. The CDR3 has 16 amino acids. CDR3 sequence: CASSHLAGGSSYEQYF. The CDR3 DNA sequence: TGTGCCAGCAGCCACCTGGCCGGCGGGAGCTCCTACGAGCAGTACTTC.

The chain carries TRBV30 and TRBJ1-2, with D hard to call. CDR1 and CDR2 (germline): GTSNPN, SVGIG (reference sequence). V was cut by 2 bases and J by 4 bases, with 17 bases left in between. This CDR3 region has 15 residues. This chain's CDR3 is CAWSPLGIQPYGYTF. CDR3 DNA sequence: TGTGCCTGGAGTCCCCTGGGAATCCAACCCTATGGCTACACCTTC.

The J gene is TRBJ1-2, the V gene TRBV27; D may be TRBD1 (5 bases). Trimming took 10 bases from V and 0 from J, leaving 24 bases between them. The CDR3 length is 17 residues. Germline V gene sequence: CDR1 MNHEY, CDR2 SMNVEV (reference sequence). The CDR3 DNA reads TGTGCCAAACCGCGGGGGAGGGGAACCCCGGCTAACTATGGCTACACCTTC. Translation gives CAKPRGRGTPANYGYTF.

This clonotype has a handful of counts. V usage is TRBV19 and J usage is TRBJ1-3; no clear D gene. V gave up 3 bases and J gave up 0 bases, with 9 bases separating them. The CDR3 spans 15 residues. Germline loops: CDR1 LNHDA, CDR2 SQIVND (reference sequence). As DNA, the CDR3 is TGTGCCAGTAGTATCTCCGCTAGCTCTGGAAACACCATATATTTT. Protein product: CASSISASSGNTIYF. Filled out from reference TRBV19 and TRBJ1-3, the complete variable domain reads DGGITQSPKYLFRKEGQNVTLSCEQNLNHDAMYWYRQDPGQGLRLIYYSQIVNDFQKGDIAEGYSVSREKKESFPLTVTSAQKNPTAFYLCASSISASSGNTIYFGEGSWLTVV.

This clonotype was detected a few times. The chain uses TRBV19 and TRBJ2-2; 7 bases agree with TRBD2. Germline loops: CDR1 LNHDA, CDR2 SQIVND (reference sequence). The V gene end was trimmed by 0 bases and the J gene end by 7 bases; junction bases not matched to a gene: 2. The CDR3 loop spans 14 amino acids. CDR3 in amino acids: CASSIEGRDGELFF. CDR3 nucleotide sequence: TGTGCCAGTAGTATAGAAGGGAGGGACGGGGAGCTGTTTTTT.

The V gene is TRBV7-6, the J gene TRBJ2-7; maybe TRBD2 (5 bases). Germline V gene data show CDR1 as SGHVS and CDR2 as FNYEAQ. Trimming stripped 3 bases from V and 5 bases from J, with 8 bases between. The CDR3 totals 12 residues. The CDR3 bases are TGTGCCAGCAGCTTCCCCGGGGACGAGCAGTACTTC. Its protein product is CASSFPGDEQYF.

The chain carries TRBV30 and TRBJ2-3, with a tentative D call TRBD2 (6 bases). Germline CDR1 GTSNPN, CDR2 SVGIG (reference sequence). This CDR3 region has 19 residues. The V and J ends lost 5 bases and 3 bases respectively, with 30 bases between them. The CDR3 DNA sequence: TGTGCCTGGGGTATTCGTAGGAGATGGGCTAGCGACACAACAGATACGCAGTATTTT. As protein: CAWGIRRRWASDTTDTQYF.

This clonotype was recorded a few times. The genes are TRBV12-3 or TRBV12-4 and TRBJ2-7; D is possibly TRBD1 or TRBD2 (5 bases each). The germline V and J ends were trimmed by 3 bases and 1 base, with 13 bases remaining between them. The CDR3 is made up of 15 amino acids. In DNA, the CDR3 is TGTGCCAGCAGTTTGGGGGAAAAGGGTTCCTACGAGCAGTACTTC. This encodes CASSLGEKGSYEQYF.

The chain carries TRBV27 and TRBJ2-1; tentative D call: TRBD1 (6 bases). The V end was cut by 2 bases, the J end by 8 bases, with 22 bases between. This CDR3 is built from 17 residues. Germline V CDR1 and CDR2: MNHEY, SMNVEV (reference sequence). The chain's CDR3 is CASSLGWVGDRLYEQFF. CDR3 sequence (DNA): TGTGCCAGCAGTTTAGGGTGGGTAGGCGACAGGCTTTATGAGCAGTTCTTC.

V gene TRBV6-5 combines with J gene TRBJ2-5, with D possibly matching TRBD1 (6 bases). The V gene's germline CDR1 is MNHEY and CDR2 SVGAGI. CDR3 length: 14 residues. The V and J ends lost 5 bases and 1 base respectively, with 11 bases between them. In DNA, the CDR3 is TGTGCCAGCAGTACCACAGGGACCCAAGAGACCCAGTACTTC. Residues: CASSTTGTQETQYF.

This clonotype came up a few times. The V call is TRBV6-2 or TRBV6-3, the J call TRBJ2-3; 10 bases are a match to TRBD2. V lost 9 bases, J lost 2 bases, and 8 bases stayed unmatched. The CDR3 runs 15 residues. Germline-derived CDR1 and CDR2 are MNHEY and SVGEGT. The CDR3 DNA reads as TGTGCCAGTCGTGCTAGCGGGGGCATCACAGATACGCAGTATTTT. Protein sequence: CASRASGGITDTQYF.

This chain uses TRBV19 with TRBJ2-7, with D possibly TRBD1 on 6 matching bases. The germline V and J ends were trimmed by 3 bases and 2 bases, with 11 bases remaining between them. There are 14 residues in the CDR3. Germline-derived CDR1 and CDR2 are LNHDA and SQIVND (reference sequence). The CDR3 spells CASSIGGRAYEQYF. Written as DNA, the CDR3 is TGTGCCAGTAGTATTGGGGGCAGGGCCTACGAGCAGTACTTC.

The CDR3 is CATRAGATYEQYF. For the CDR3, the DNA is TGTGCCACCAGGGCGGGAGCGACCTACGAGCAGTACTTC. This rearrangement joins TRBV15 to TRBJ2-7, with 7 bases lining up with TRBD2. V shed 6 bases, J shed 2 bases, and the junction held 4 bases outside the gene matches. There are 13 residues in the CDR3. Germline V gene sequence: CDR1 LNHNV, CDR2 YYDKDF (reference sequence).

This clonotype was recorded once. The CDR3 reads CASSPGQGRGTGELFF. CDR3 nucleotide sequence: TGTGCCAGCAGCCCTGGACAGGGAAGAGGCACCGGGGAGCTGTTTTTT. This chain joins TRBV5-5 and TRBJ2-2, with 8 bases lining up with TRBD1. Germline V gives CDR1 SGHKS, CDR2 YYEKEE (reference sequence). V trimming: 4 bases; J trimming: 4 bases; junction bases outside the gene matches: 9. The CDR3 is made up of 16 amino acids.

The rearrangement uses TRBV20-1 and TRBJ2-7; TRBD1 might be the D (6 bases). Trimming pared 3 bases from V and 2 bases from J, leaving 8 bases between. Germline V lookup: CDR1 DFQATT, CDR2 SNEGSKA (reference sequence). The CDR3 is 12 residues long. This CDR3 is CSASGQTYEQYF. The CDR3 DNA follows: TGCAGTGCTAGCGGACAGACCTACGAGCAGTACTTC.

The chain links TRBV5-6 to TRBJ2-7; D possibly corresponds to TRBD2 (6 bases). Germline values: CDR1 SGHDT, CDR2 YYEEEE. The V end was cut by 5 bases, the J end by 9 bases, with 21 bases between. This CDR3 has 14 amino acids. Here the CDR3 reads CASRNWDGSLSQYF. The CDR3 DNA reads TGTGCCAGCAGGAACTGGGACGGGAGTTTATCGCAGTACTTC.

J is TRBJ2-1 and V is TRBV29-1; maybe TRBD2 (6 bases). The germline V and J ends were trimmed by 8 bases and 9 bases, with 20 bases remaining between them. This CDR3 contains 13 residues. Germline CDR1 is SQVTM and CDR2 is ANQGSEA. CDR3: CSTNPGGGIEQFF. CDR3 nucleotides: TGCAGCACAAACCCCGGGGGTGGGATTGAGCAGTTCTTC.

The V gene is TRBV6-1, the J gene TRBJ2-5, with a tentative D call TRBD2 (5 bases). This CDR3 has 13 residues. The germline V gene has CDR1 MNHNS and CDR2 SASEGT. V lost 6 bases and J 5 bases, leaving 13 bases between the germline ends. This CDR3 reads CASSGVRLETQYF. The CDR3 DNA reads TGTGCCAGCAGCGGGGTCAGACTCGAGACCCAGTACTTC.

The chain combines TRBV5-4 with TRBJ2-1, with 8 bases matching TRBD2. Germline trimming cut 2 bases from V and 0 bases from J; bases unmatched to any gene: 4. This CDR3 has 16 residues. Germline values: CDR1 SGHNT, CDR2 YYREEE (reference sequence). The CDR3 nucleotides read TGTGCCAGCAGCTTACTAGCGGTTAGCTCCTACAATGAGCAGTTCTTC. This codes for CASSLLAVSSYNEQFF.

CDR3 in amino acids: CSVAGPAEGAFF. The DNA for the CDR3 is TGCAGCGTTGCCGGACCGGCGGAGGGAGCTTTCTTT. The chain is built from TRBV29-1 and TRBJ1-1, with D unclear. This CDR3 has 12 residues. Germline V gene lookup returns CDR1 SQVTM and CDR2 ANQGSEA. V dropped 4 bases and J dropped 10 bases, with 16 bases sitting between them.

On this clonotype: Germline is not matched at one junction end, which may reflect a read error. The genes are TRBV5-1 and TRBJ2-1, with D tentatively TRBD2 (5 bases). Germline CDR1 and CDR2: SGHRS and YFSETQ. The CDR3 is 16 amino acids. The CDR3 protein is CAGERMTAGRTNEQFF. Here the CDR3 DNA reads TGTGCCGGAGAGAGAATGACGGCGGGCAGAACGAATGAGCAGTTCTTC.

The chain combines TRBV29-1 with TRBJ1-1; TRBD1 might be the D (6 bases). Germline V gene sequence: CDR1 SQVTM, CDR2 ANQGSEA. The CDR3 covers 13 residues. Trimming took 5 bases from V and 4 from J, leaving 14 bases between them. In DNA, the CDR3 is TGCAGCGTTACTACGGACAGAGTCACTGAAGCTTTCTTT. It specifies CSVTTDRVTEAFF.